This T cell receptor beta chain was sequenced for a study of T-cell reconstitution after alpha-beta-depleted transplantation in children. V lost 2 bases to trimming and J lost 6 bases, with 16 bases between them. This CDR3 contains 15 residues. CDR1 and CDR2 (germline): SGHVS, FQNEAQ. Construction of the TCRbeta library involved unique molecular identifiers. TCRdb redid the calling of the PCR reads with MiXCR, one entry per CDR3 protein. The sample contains approximately 170,000 distinct CDR3 sequences, more than 9.5% of which appear only once. In this sample, this clonotype turned up many times. The source of this sequence is a boy younger than 10 with acute myeloid leukemia, due to receive a stem cell transplant. The chain recombines TRBV7-8 with TRBJ1-1, with D possibly being TRBD1 (6 bases). Sequenced material: PBMCs, taken before TCRalphabeta/CD19-depleted stem cell transplant. This CDR3 reads CASSLSAQGIAEAFF. As DNA, the CDR3 is TGTGCCAGCAGCTTATCGGCACAGGGAATTGCTGAAGCTTTCTTT.